Following are 13 T cell receptor beta chains from one sample sequenced in a study of blood T cells in healthy people across ages (dated by TCRdb to 2015 to 2017). The library was prepared using 5' RACE. Sequencing relied on an Illumina HiSeq 2500. A second PCR of roughly 7 to 12 cycles was run with a J-beta primer mix and a sample-barcoded 5' primer. The public sequencing data were trimmed at Q25 with fastp and processed into clonotypes with MiXCR by TCRdb, which kept only in-frame beta chains. One record per CDR3 amino acid sequence lists the most common genes and DNA. This sample has roughly 830,000 distinct CDR3 sequences in its table, and about 59% of those were observed once. The ten largest clones represent about 27% of the sample. Sequencing was performed on blood. These receptor sequences come from a man aged 25-40 years in good health.

V and J are TRBV27 and TRBJ2-5; a possible D gene is TRBD2 (6 bases). V lost 9 bases, J lost 3 bases, and 26 bases lay in between. The germline V gene has CDR1 MNHEY and CDR2 SMNVEV (reference sequence). The CDR3 length is 17 residues. The CDR3 sequence is CASHDPEGAKNEETQYF. The CDR3 DNA reads TGTGCCAGTCACGACCCGGAGGGCGCGAAAAACGAAGAGACCCAGTACTTC.

This chain uses TRBV7-9 with TRBJ2-1; either TRBD1 or TRBD2 may fit D (5 bases each). CDR1 and CDR2 from the germline V gene are SEHNR and FQNEAQ (reference sequence). The CDR3 contains 14 residues. Trimming pared 3 bases from V and 4 bases from J, leaving 10 bases between. The CDR3 DNA sequence: TGTGCCAGCAGCTTTCTCGGGGCTTACAATGAGCAGTTCTTC. Translating it yields CASSFLGAYNEQFF.

The rearrangement joins TRBV20-1 to TRBJ2-7; weak D call: TRBD2 (5 bases). The V gene lost 0 bases and the J gene lost 6 bases, with 15 bases spanning the gap. This CDR3 comprises 14 residues. The V gene's germline CDR1 is DFQATT and CDR2 SNEGSKA (reference sequence). CDR3 coding DNA: TGCAGTGCTAGAGATCTACTAGGACGGGGCGAGCAGTACTTC. Its translation is CSARDLLGRGEQYF.

The chain links TRBV11-2 to TRBJ2-3; the match to TRBD1 covers 8 bases. CDR1 is SGHAT, CDR2 FQNNGV, per germline. The CDR3 has 17 residues. The V gene end was trimmed by 3 bases and the J gene end by 2 bases; junction bases not matched to a gene: 10. In DNA, the CDR3 is TGTGCCAGCAGCTTTGGTTTCGGGACAGGACCCACAGATACGCAGTATTTT. This gives the protein CASSFGFGTGPTDTQYF.

The V and J genes are TRBV6-5 and TRBJ2-1; 8 bases are a match to TRBD2. Germline trimming cut 5 bases from V and 13 bases from J; bases unmatched to any gene: 13. This CDR3 spans 14 amino acids. Germline CDR1 MNHEY, CDR2 SVGAGI. CDR3 loop: CASSLGGALETQFF. The CDR3 nucleotides read TGTGCCAGCAGTCTCGGGGGGGCCTTGGAGACCCAGTTCTTC.

In its sample, this clonotype was seen a few times. V is TRBV5-1 and J is TRBJ2-7, with D unresolved. The V and J ends lost 1 base and 3 bases respectively, with 8 bases between them. Per the germline V gene, CDR1 is SGHRS and CDR2 is YFSETQ. The CDR3 consists of 13 residues. The CDR3 sequence: CASSLQELYEQYF. The CDR3 bases are TGCGCCAGCAGCTTGCAGGAACTCTACGAGCAGTACTTC.

The chain uses TRBV29-1 and TRBJ2-1; D is perhaps TRBD2 (6 bases). V was shortened by 4 bases and J by 6 bases, with 19 bases between the two germline ends. The CDR3 totals 15 residues. Germline-derived CDR1 and CDR2 are SQVTM and ANQGSEA. The CDR3 loop reads CSVAAGGGAGNEQFF. CDR3 nucleotide sequence: TGCAGCGTTGCTGCTGGTGGAGGGGCCGGCAATGAGCAGTTCTTC.

The rearrangement uses TRBV20-1 and TRBJ1-1, with D maybe TRBD1 (5 bases). This CDR3 spans 14 amino acids. The V and J ends lost 8 bases and 4 bases respectively, with 20 bases between them. Germline-derived CDR1 and CDR2 are DFQATT and SNEGSKA (reference sequence). CDR3 sequence (DNA): TGCAGTACCAGCCCCGGGACGCTGGGCACTGAAGCTTTCTTT. Protein: CSTSPGTLGTEAFF.

The gene calls are TRBV11-1 and TRBJ2-3; TRBD1 is a possible D gene (6 bases). This CDR3 has 15 amino acids. Looked up from germline, CDR1 is SGHAT and CDR2 is FQDESV (reference sequence). V gave up 4 bases and J gave up 4 bases, with 15 bases separating them. CDR3 loop: CASSSTRGVADTQYF. In nucleotides, the CDR3 is TGTGCCAGCAGCTCCACCAGGGGTGTTGCAGATACGCAGTATTTT. Based on the CDR3 plus reference TRBV11-1 and TRBJ2-3, the full variable domain is EAEVAQSPRYKITEKSQAVAFWCDPISGHATLYWYRQILGQGPELLVQFQDESVVDDSQLPKDRFSAERLKGVDSTLKIQPAELGDSAMYLCASSSTRGVADTQYFGPGTRLTVL.

The rearrangement links TRBV5-1 to TRBJ2-7; weak D call: TRBD1 (5 bases). The CDR3 extends over 16 amino acids. Per germline, CDR1 SGHRS and CDR2 YFSETQ. Trimming shortened V by 1 base and J by 1 base, and 15 bases separated the two germline ends. This CDR3 reads CASSLTKSKGSYEQYF. CDR3 coding DNA: TGCGCCAGCAGCTTGACGAAATCCAAGGGGTCCTACGAGCAGTACTTC.

This chain joins TRBV6-5 and TRBJ2-6, with 10 bases identical to TRBD1. CDR1 and CDR2 from the germline V gene are MNHEY and SVGAGI. Trimming cost V 2 bases and J 2 bases; bases outside gene matches: 9. This CDR3 spans 19 amino acids. The CDR3 here is CASSYGSGTGAAGANVLTF. The CDR3 DNA follows: TGTGCCAGCAGTTACGGGTCGGGGACAGGGGCTGCTGGGGCCAACGTCCTGACTTTC.

V is TRBV6-6 and J is TRBJ2-1; 9 positions agree with TRBD1. CDR3 length equals 15 residues. Germline V gene data show CDR1 as MNHNY and CDR2 as SVGAGI (reference sequence). Trimming took 0 bases from V and 7 from J; bases not matched to a gene: 4. The CDR3, as DNA: TGTGCCAGCAGTTACTCGGGACAGGGAAGGAATGAGCAGTTCTTC. It specifies CASSYSGQGRNEQFF.

The chain recombines TRBV3-1 with TRBJ2-7, with D perhaps TRBD1 (6 bases). The CDR3 totals 19 residues. Germline CDR1 reads LGHDT; CDR2 reads YNNKEL (reference sequence). V lost 4 bases and J lost 0, with 25 bases in between. The CDR3 coding sequence is TGTGCCAGCAGCCCACTAGGGAACAGGGTTTCGATTAGCTCCTACGAGCAGTACTTC. Its translation is CASSPLGNRVSISSYEQYF.